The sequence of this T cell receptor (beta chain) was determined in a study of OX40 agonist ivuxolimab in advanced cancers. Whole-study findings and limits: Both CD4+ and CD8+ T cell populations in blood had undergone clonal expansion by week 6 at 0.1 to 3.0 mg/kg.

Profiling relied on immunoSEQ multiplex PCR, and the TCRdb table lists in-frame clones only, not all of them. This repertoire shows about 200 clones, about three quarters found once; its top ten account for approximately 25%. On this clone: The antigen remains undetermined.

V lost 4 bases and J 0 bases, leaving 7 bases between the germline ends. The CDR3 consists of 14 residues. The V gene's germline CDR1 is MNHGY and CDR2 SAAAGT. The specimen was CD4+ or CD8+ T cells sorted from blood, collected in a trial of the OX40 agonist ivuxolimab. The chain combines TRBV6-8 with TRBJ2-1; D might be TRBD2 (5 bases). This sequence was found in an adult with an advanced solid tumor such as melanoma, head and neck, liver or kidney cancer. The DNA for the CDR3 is TGTGCCAGCAGTTCTAGCAGCTCCTACAATGAGCAGTTCTTC. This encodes CASSSSSSYNEQFF.